This record covers a single T cell receptor (beta chain). Its antigen remains unidentified. Given the absence of the conserved phenylalanine or tryptophan at the CDR3 end, a read error is likely. It is unclear where the CDR3 begins or ends on the DNA, so no DNA is shown, and the CDR3 is as TCRdb lists it. This entry comes from a study of memory CD4+ T cells and cytomegalovirus serostatus. From germline, CDR1 is SGHVS and CDR2 FQNEAQ. From its first to its last residue, the CDR3 has 13 amino acids. The sort gate was single viable CD3+CD4+CD8-CD45RO+ cells for memory CD4+ T cells. Total CD4+ T cells were enriched by CD4 positive selection. Study-wide findings and caveats: Median bootstrapped AUC for CMV status was just over 0.94 originally, less than 0.93 US-trained.

Some clones are missing from TCRdb's copy, which holds only in-frame ones; the method was immunoSEQ multiplex PCR. The repertoire consists of about 92,000 clones, with approximately 80% occurring once and the leading ten covering less than 4%. What was sequenced was memory CD4+ T cells from blood. The clonotype comes from an adult in good health and CMV-seropositive. The V gene is TRBV7-8, the J gene TRBJ2-7; the D call of TRBD2 is as the table states it, not checked on the DNA. The CDR3 sequence: CASSSQLAGAGNL.